This T cell receptor (beta chain) is drawn from a study of CD8 T cells in ankylosing spondylitis. The CDR3 sequence is 13 residues long. Germline CDR1 SEHNR, CDR2 FQNEAQ (reference sequence). Trimming took off 7 bases at V and 3 bases at J, with 10 bases between the two ends. Whole-study findings and limits: Both synovial fluid and blood in reactive arthritis had previously been reported to carry some motif variants. The disease-linked clones had a CD8+ phenotype and low blood frequencies. Reportedly, significant enrichment of disease-linked clones occurred in matched ankylosing spondylitis synovial fluid. Seemingly distinctive of ankylosing spondylitis blood was a TCR beta motif formed by eight highly homologous variants.

This clonotype was seen many times. Its antigen is undetermined. Quantitative barcoded 5'-RACE was used to prepare TCR beta libraries. TCRdb itself ran the 5' RACE reads through MiXCR, one entry per CDR3 protein. The sample holds about 500,000 distinct CDR3 sequences, 12% seen once. The sequence was obtained from a male donor with ankylosing spondylitis. The sample comprised blood, either unsorted or a sorted T cell fraction (not recorded which). The chain has TRBV7-9 and TRBJ2-1; unclear D gene. CDR3 nucleotide sequence: TGTGCCAGCACCCCACGGGTCTACAATGAGCAGTTCTTC. Amino acids: CASTPRVYNEQFF.